This TCR beta chain stems from a study of cytomegalovirus exposure and HLA in healthy donors. Comments on this clone: Its antigen is undetermined.

The PCR ran on 60 Vbeta and 13 Jbeta primers. Assay: immunoSEQ multiplex PCR; the TCRdb copy retains only in-frame clones and omits some. The data show around 99,000 clones, 60% to 80% seen once. Study outcomes and limitations: Based on reports, TCR beta sequences accurately predicted HLA-A and HLA-B alleles for most subjects.

The V gene lost 4 bases and the J gene lost 2 bases, with 13 bases spanning the gap. Germline V CDR1 and CDR2: SGHKS, YYEKEE (reference sequence). This CDR3 has 14 residues. At collection, donors were nominally healthy, but unrecorded immune exposures were probable. V and J are TRBV5-5 and TRBJ2-7, with D possibly matching TRBD2 (6 bases). The source of this sequence is a man aged 40-55 years in good health and CMV-seronegative. Sequencing used PBMCs. In DNA form, the CDR3 reads TGTGCCAGCAGCCCTACGGGGGTCCCCTACGAGCAGTACTTC. The encoded protein is CASSPTGVPYEQYF. The full variable domain, rest sourced from reference TRBV5-5 and TRBJ2-7, is DAGVTQSPTHLIKTRGQQVTLRCSPISGHKSVSWYQQVLGQGPQFIFQYYEKEERGRGNFPDRFSARQFPNYSSELNVNALLLGDSALYLCASSPTGVPYEQYFGPGTRLTVT.